This TCR beta chain is from a study of shared clonotypes between healthy human individuals. Overall study results and limits: Generation probability values for non-shared clonotypes were lower than those for clonotypes shared by all four donors. Sampling involved blood alone; tissue repertoires likely differ.

Genomic DNA of every subset was divided equally among multiple immunoSEQ plates. Generated by immunoSEQ multiplex PCR, the TCRdb table keeps only in-frame clones and is missing some. This table holds around 2,000,000 clones, 85% to 95% found once. Points on this clone: Antigen specificity is unknown.

This CDR3 has 14 residues. The germline V gene has CDR1 SEHNR and CDR2 FQNEAQ (reference sequence). V lost 5 bases to trimming and J lost 9 bases, with 16 bases between them. This TCR was sampled from a man between 18 and 35 years old in good health. Sequencing was performed on naive CD4+ T cells sorted from blood. Subset defined: CD45RA+ positively selected. J is TRBJ1-4 and V is TRBV7-9; no firm D call. In DNA form, the CDR3 reads TGTGCCAGCAGCCCCGGTCCGAACAGTCAAAAACTGTTTTTT. Protein: CASSPGPNSQKLFF.